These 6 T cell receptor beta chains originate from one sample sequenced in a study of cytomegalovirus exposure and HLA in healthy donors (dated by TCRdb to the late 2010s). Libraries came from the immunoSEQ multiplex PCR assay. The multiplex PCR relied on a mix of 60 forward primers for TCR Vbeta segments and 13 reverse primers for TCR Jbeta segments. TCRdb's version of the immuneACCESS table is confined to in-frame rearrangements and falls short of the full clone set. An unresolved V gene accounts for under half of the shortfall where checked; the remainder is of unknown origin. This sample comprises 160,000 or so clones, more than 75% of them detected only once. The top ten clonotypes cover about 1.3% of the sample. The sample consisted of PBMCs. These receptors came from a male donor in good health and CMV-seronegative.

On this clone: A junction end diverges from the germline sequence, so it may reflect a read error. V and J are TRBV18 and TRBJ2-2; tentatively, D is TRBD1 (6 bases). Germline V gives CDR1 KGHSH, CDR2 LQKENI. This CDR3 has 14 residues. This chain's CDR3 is CASSPPRDTGELFF. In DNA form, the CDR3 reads TGTGCCAGCTCACCACCCCGGGACACGGGGGAGCTGTTTTTT.

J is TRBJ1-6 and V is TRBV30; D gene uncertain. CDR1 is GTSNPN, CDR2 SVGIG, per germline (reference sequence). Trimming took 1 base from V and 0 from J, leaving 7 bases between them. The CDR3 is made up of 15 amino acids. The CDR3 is CAWSAVISYNSPLHF. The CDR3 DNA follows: TGTGCCTGGAGTGCGGTAATCTCCTATAATTCACCCCTCCACTTT.

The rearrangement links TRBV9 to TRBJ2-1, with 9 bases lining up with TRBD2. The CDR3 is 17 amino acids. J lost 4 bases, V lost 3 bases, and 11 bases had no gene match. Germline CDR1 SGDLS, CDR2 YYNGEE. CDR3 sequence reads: CASSEGPAGGLYNEQFF. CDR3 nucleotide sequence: TGTGCCAGCAGCGAGGGCCCAGCGGGAGGACTTTACAATGAGCAGTTCTTC.

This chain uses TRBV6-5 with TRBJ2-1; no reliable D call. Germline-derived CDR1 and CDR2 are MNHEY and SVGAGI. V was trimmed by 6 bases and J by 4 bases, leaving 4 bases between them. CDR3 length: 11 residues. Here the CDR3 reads CASRLYNEQFF. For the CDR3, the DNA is TGTGCCAGCAGACTTTACAATGAGCAGTTCTTC.

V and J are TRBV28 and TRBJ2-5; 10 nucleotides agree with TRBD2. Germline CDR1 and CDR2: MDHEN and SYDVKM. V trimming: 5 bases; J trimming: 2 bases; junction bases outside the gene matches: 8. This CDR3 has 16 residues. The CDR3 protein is CASSPRGAGGQETQYF. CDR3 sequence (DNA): TGTGCCAGCAGTCCCCGGGGAGCGGGAGGGCAAGAGACCCAGTACTTC.

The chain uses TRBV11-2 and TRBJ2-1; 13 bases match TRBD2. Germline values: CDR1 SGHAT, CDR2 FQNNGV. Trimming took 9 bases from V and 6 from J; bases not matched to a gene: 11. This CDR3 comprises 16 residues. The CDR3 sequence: CASRGLAGVGPNEQFF. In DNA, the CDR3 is TGTGCCAGTAGAGGACTAGCGGGAGTGGGTCCCAATGAGCAGTTCTTC.